This T cell receptor (beta chain) was retrieved from a study of monozygotic twins with inflammatory bowel disease. Every TCR library consumed around 4,000 ng of total RNA. TCRdb re-analyzed the 5' RACE reads; it lists each CDR3 protein once, without DNA. The sample yields about 160,000 distinct CDR3 sequences, of which the top ten take up 2.8%. CDR1 is GTSNPN, CDR2 SVGIG, per germline (reference sequence). CDR3 length: 14 residues. Sample: blood. This TCR derives from a human donor with ulcerative colitis or Crohn's disease, or a healthy co-twin of an affected twin (not recorded which). The rearrangement uses TRBV30 and TRBJ2-7; TCRdb returns TRBD1, unconfirmable since there is no DNA. CDR3 region: CAWSLKGILYEQYF. Together with reference TRBV30 and TRBJ2-7, the CDR3 gives the full variable domain: SQTIHQWPATLVQPVGSPLSLECTVEGTSNPNLYWYRQAAGRGLQLLFYSVGIGQISSEVPQNLSASRPQDRQFILSSKKLLLSDSGFYLCAWSLKGILYEQYFGPGTRLTVT.